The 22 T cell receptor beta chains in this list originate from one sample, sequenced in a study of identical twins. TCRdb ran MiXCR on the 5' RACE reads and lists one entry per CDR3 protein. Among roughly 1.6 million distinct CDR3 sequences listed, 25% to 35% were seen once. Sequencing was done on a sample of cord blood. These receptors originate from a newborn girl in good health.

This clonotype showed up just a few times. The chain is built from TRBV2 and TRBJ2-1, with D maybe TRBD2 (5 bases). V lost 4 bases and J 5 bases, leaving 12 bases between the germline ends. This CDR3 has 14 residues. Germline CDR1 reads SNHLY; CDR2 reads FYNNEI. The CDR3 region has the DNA TGTGCCAGCAGTGTCTGGACTGTAAACAATGAGCAGTTCTTC. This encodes CASSVWTVNNEQFF.

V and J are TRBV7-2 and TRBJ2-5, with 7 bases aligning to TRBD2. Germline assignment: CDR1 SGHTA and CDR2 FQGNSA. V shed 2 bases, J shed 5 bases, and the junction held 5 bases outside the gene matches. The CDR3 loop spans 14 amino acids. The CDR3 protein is CASSLWEGLETQYF. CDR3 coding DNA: TGTGCCAGCAGCTTATGGGAGGGTTTGGAGACCCAGTACTTC.

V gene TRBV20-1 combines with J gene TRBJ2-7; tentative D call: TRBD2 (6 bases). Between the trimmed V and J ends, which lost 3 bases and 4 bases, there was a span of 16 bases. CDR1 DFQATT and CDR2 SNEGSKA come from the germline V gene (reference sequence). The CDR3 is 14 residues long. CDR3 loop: CSASPPTGSYEQYF. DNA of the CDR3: TGCAGTGCTAGTCCTCCTACCGGGAGTTACGAGCAGTACTTC.

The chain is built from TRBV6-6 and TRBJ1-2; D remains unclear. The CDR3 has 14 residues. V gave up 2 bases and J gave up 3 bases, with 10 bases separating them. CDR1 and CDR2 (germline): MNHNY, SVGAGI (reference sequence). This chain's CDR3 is CASSYGGQDYGYTF. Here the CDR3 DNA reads TGTGCCAGCAGTTACGGAGGGCAGGACTATGGCTACACCTTC.

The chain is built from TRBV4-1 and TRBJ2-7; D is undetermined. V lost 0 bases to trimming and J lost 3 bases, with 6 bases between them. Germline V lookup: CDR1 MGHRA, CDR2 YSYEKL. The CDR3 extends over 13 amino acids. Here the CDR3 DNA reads TGCGCCAGCAGCCAAGACTTCTACTACGAGCAGTACTTC. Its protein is CASSQDFYYEQYF.

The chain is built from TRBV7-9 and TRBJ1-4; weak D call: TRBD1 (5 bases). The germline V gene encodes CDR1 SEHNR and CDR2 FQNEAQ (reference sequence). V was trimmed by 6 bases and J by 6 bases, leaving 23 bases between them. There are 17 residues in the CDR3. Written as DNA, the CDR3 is TGTGCCAGCAGGGGAGCGGTTCTGACAGCCCGAGATGAAAAACTGTTTTTT. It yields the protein CASRGAVLTARDEKLFF.

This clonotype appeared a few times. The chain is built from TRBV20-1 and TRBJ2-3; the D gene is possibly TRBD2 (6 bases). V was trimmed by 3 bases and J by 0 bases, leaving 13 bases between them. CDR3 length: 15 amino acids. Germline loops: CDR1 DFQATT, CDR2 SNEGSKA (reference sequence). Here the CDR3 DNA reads TGCAGTGCTAGGAGGATAGCGGAGAGCACAGATACGCAGTATTTT. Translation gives CSARRIAESTDTQYF.

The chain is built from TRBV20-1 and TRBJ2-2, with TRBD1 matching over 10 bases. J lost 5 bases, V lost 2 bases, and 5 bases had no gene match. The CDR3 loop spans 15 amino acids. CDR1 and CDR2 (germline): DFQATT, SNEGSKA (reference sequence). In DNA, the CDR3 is TGCAGTGCTAGAATAGACAGGGGGCGGACCGGGGAGCTGTTTTTT. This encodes CSARIDRGRTGELFF.

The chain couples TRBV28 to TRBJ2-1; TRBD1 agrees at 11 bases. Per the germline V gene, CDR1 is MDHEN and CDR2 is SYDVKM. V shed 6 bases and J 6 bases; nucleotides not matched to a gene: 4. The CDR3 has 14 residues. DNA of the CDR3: TGTGCCAGCAGGTCCGGGACAGGGGGCAATGAGCAGTTCTTC. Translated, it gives CASRSGTGGNEQFF.

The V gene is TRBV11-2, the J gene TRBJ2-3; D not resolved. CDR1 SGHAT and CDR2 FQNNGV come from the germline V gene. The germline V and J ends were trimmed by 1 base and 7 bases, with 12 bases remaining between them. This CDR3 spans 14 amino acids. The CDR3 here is CASSLGGSMYTQYF. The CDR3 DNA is TGTGCCAGCAGCTTAGGAGGTAGCATGTATACGCAGTATTTT.

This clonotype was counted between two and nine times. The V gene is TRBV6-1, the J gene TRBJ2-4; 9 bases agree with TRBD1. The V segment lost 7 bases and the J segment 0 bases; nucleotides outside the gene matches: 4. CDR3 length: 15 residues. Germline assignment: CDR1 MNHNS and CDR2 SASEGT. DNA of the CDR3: TGTGCCAGCAAGACAGGGGGACTAGCCAAAAACATTCAGTACTTC. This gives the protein CASKTGGLAKNIQYF.

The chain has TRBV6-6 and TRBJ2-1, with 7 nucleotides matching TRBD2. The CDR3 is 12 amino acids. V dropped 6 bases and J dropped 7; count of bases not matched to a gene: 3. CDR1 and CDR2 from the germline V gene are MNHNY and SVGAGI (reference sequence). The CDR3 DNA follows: TGTGCCAGCAGCTCAGCGGGAAATGAGCAGTTCTTC. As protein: CASSSAGNEQFF.

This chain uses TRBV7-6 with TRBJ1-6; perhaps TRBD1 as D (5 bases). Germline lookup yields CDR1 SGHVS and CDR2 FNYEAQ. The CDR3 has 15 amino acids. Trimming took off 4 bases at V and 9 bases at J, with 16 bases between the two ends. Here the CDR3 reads CASSSLQGLASPLHF. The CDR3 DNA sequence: TGTGCCAGCAGCTCCCTGCAGGGTCTAGCTTCACCCCTCCACTTT.

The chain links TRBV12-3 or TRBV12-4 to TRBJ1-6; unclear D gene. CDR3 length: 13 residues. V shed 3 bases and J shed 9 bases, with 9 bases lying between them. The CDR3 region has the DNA TGTGCCAGCAGTTTCGGGGAGACTTCACCCCTCCACTTT. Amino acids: CASSFGETSPLHF.

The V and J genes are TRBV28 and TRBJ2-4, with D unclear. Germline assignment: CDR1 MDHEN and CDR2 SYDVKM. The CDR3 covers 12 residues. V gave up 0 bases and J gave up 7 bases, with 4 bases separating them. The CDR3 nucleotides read TGTGCCAGCAGTTTATGGGGGAACATTCAGTACTTC. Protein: CASSLWGNIQYF.

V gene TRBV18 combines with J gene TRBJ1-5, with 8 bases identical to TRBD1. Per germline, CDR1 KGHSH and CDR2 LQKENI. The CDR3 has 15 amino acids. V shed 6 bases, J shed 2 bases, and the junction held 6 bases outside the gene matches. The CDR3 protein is CASSPSTGGNQPQHF. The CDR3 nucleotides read TGTGCCAGCTCCCCTTCGACAGGGGGCAATCAGCCCCAGCATTTT.

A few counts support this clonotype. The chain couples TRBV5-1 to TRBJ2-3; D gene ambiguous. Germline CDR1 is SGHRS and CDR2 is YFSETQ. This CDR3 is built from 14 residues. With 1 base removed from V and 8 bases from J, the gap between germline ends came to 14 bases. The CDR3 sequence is CASSLSLTGGTQYF. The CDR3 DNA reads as TGCGCCAGCAGCTTGTCTCTGACGGGTGGTACGCAGTATTTT.

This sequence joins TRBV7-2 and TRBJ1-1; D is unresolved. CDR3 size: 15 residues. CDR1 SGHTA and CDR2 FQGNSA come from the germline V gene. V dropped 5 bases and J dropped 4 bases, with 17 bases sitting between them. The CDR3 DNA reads TGTGCCAGCAGCCTCGTGGCAGGTAAGGCCACTGAAGCTTTCTTT. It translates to CASSLVAGKATEAFF.

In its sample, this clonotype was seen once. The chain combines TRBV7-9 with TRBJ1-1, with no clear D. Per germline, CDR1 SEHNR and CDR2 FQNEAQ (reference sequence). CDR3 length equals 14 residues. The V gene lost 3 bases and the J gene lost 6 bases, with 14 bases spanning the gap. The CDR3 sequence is CASSFSGRSAEAFF. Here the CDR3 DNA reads TGTGCCAGCAGCTTCTCAGGACGGAGCGCTGAAGCTTTCTTT.

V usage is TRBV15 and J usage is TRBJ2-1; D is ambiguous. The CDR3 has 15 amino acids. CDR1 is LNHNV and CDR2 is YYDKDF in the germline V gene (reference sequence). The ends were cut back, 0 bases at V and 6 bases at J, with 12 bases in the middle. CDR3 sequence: CATSRDLTVGNEQFF. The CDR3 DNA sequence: TGTGCCACCAGCAGAGATTTGACGGTCGGCAATGAGCAGTTCTTC. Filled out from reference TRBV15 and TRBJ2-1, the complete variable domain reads DAMVIQNPRYQVTQFGKPVTLSCSQTLNHNVMYWYQQKSSQAPKLLFHYYDKDFNNEADTPDNFQSRRPNTSFCFLDIRSPGLGDTAMYLCATSRDLTVGNEQFFGPGTRLTVL.

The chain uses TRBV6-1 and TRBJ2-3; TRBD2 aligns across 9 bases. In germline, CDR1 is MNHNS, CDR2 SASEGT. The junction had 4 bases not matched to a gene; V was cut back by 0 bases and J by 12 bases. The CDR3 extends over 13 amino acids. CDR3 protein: CASSEAAGGTQYF. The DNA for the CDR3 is TGTGCCAGCAGTGAAGCGGCGGGAGGGACCCAGTATTTT.

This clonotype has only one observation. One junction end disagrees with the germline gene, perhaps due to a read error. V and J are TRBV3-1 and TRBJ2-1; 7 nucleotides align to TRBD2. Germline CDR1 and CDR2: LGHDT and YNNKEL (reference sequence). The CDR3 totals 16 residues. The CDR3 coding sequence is TGTGCCAACAGCCAGGTGGGGCTAGCGGCAAAGGGTGAGCAGTTCTTC. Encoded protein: CANSQVGLAAKGEQFF.